A single sample gave rise to the 11 T cell receptor beta chains below, sequenced in a study of blood T cells in healthy people across ages. Using a J-beta primer mix together with a sample-barcoded 5' primer, a second PCR was run for roughly 6 to 12 cycles. TCRdb re-derived calls from the 5' RACE reads in MiXCR, one entry per CDR3 protein. The profile covers fewer than 1.5 million distinct CDR3 sequences, with approximately 40% appearing a single time and under 8% taken by the ten largest. Material: blood. The receptors come from a woman aged 18-29 years in good health.

This clonotype was counted between two and nine times. The chain is built from TRBV20-1 and TRBJ2-6; TRBD1 agrees at 11 bases. The CDR3 contains 16 residues. Germline V gene data show CDR1 as DFQATT and CDR2 as SNEGSKA (reference sequence). V was clipped by 5 bases and J by 4 bases; unmatched bases: 7. CDR3 DNA sequence: TGCAGTGCTTGGACAGGGGGCTTTAACGGGGCCAACGTCCTGACTTTC. It translates to CSAWTGGFNGANVLTF.

This clonotype was seen more than once but under ten times. The chain has TRBV12-3 or TRBV12-4 and TRBJ2-1; no clear D gene. The CDR3 sequence is 11 residues long. The V gene lost 7 bases and the J gene lost 5 bases, with 6 bases spanning the gap. CDR3 nucleotides: TGTGCCAGCACCACGGACAATGAGCAGTTCTTC. Protein: CASTTDNEQFF.

This clonotype was seen a few times. This chain joins TRBV20-1 and TRBJ1-6, with D uncertain. The CDR3 totals 14 residues. Germline V gene data show CDR1 as DFQATT and CDR2 as SNEGSKA (reference sequence). The ends were cut back, 1 base at V and 6 bases at J, with 10 bases in the middle. The CDR3, as DNA: TGCAGTGCTAGAGGATCGGAGCTTAATTCACCCCTCCACTTT. Translation: CSARGSELNSPLHF.

The chain links TRBV5-5 to TRBJ2-5; D is ambiguous. This CDR3 is built from 14 residues. Trimming pared 2 bases from V and 5 bases from J, leaving 13 bases between. Germline-derived CDR1 and CDR2 are SGHKS and YYEKEE (reference sequence). CDR3 nucleotides: TGTGCCAGCAGCTTATTAGATTTTGTCGAGACCCAGTACTTC. This sequence encodes CASSLLDFVETQYF.

This clonotype showed up just a few times. The J gene is TRBJ2-5, the V gene TRBV2; TRBD2 matches at 9 bases. The V gene's germline CDR1 is SNHLY and CDR2 FYNNEI. This CDR3 has 13 amino acids. Trimming cost V 1 base and J 13 bases; bases outside gene matches: 7. Here the CDR3 reads CASSEGGTSFLYF. For the CDR3, the DNA is TGTGCCAGCAGTGAAGGGGGGACTAGCTTCCTGTACTTC.

This chain links TRBV11-2 with TRBJ1-4; D is uncertain. The V end was cut by 6 bases, the J end by 0 bases, with 20 bases between. The CDR3 contains 18 residues. Germline values: CDR1 SGHAT, CDR2 FQNNGV. CDR3 residues: CASRRMFGTGPTNEKLFF. The CDR3 bases are TGTGCCAGCAGGCGTATGTTTGGTACCGGGCCAACTAATGAAAAACTGTTTTTT.

This chain uses TRBV20-1 with TRBJ2-4, with 9 positions matching TRBD2. Germline CDR1 and CDR2: DFQATT and SNEGSKA (reference sequence). The V gene end was trimmed by 0 bases and the J gene end by 13 bases; junction bases not matched to a gene: 10. The CDR3 extends over 14 amino acids. In nucleotides, the CDR3 is TGCAGTGCTAGAGAAGGACTAGCGTACAATGAGCAGTACTTC. The encoded protein is CSAREGLAYNEQYF.

J is TRBJ2-1 and V is TRBV4-1; 11 nucleotides line up with TRBD2. The CDR3 covers 16 residues. Germline V gives CDR1 MGHRA, CDR2 YSYEKL. V was pared by 2 bases and J by 7 bases, with 7 bases of the junction left unmatched. The CDR3 coding sequence is TGCGCCAGCAGCCAACTACTAGCGGGAGCCCCAAATGAGCAGTTCTTC. It is translated as CASSQLLAGAPNEQFF.

The chain is built from TRBV20-1 and TRBJ2-7, with TRBD2 matching 10 bases. Germline V gene lookup returns CDR1 DFQATT and CDR2 SNEGSKA (reference sequence). V shed 3 bases, J shed 2 bases, and the junction held 13 bases outside the gene matches. The CDR3 is made up of 17 amino acids. The CDR3 spells CSASPSGSIVVPYEQYF. The CDR3 bases are TGCAGTGCTAGTCCTAGCGGGAGTATCGTGGTTCCCTACGAGCAGTACTTC.

The chain couples TRBV2 to TRBJ1-5, with 8 bases identical to TRBD1. The germline CDR1 and CDR2 sequences are SNHLY and FYNNEI. V shed 6 bases and J 5 bases; nucleotides not matched to a gene: 9. The CDR3 consists of 15 residues. The CDR3 sequence: CASSKDRVYYQPQHF. For the CDR3, the DNA is TGTGCCAGCAGCAAGGACAGGGTGTACTATCAGCCCCAGCATTTT.

The CDR3 sequence is CASSDRGGIGELFF. In DNA, the CDR3 is TGTGCCAGCAGTGACCGAGGGGGCATCGGGGAGCTGTTTTTT. This chain connects TRBV6-4 to TRBJ2-2; 7 bases line up with TRBD1. Germline V CDR1 and CDR2: MRHNA, SNTAGT. Losses at the gene ends were 2 bases for V and 7 bases for J; bases not matched to a gene: 4. CDR3 length: 14 residues.